The clone carrying this T cell receptor (beta chain) appeared once. The record originates from a study of blood T cell repertoires in COVID-19. Study-wide context: Acute-phase and convalescent COVID-19 samples originated in the United States, Italy and Spain.

This CDR3 region has 15 residues. The V segment lost 5 bases and the J segment 7 bases; nucleotides outside the gene matches: 9. Germline V gene lookup returns CDR1 LNHDA and CDR2 SQIVND (reference sequence). Patients from Seattle were sampled longitudinally, starting during active infection. The data were produced by immunoSEQ multiplex PCR, yet TCRdb's version contains in-frame clones alone and is incomplete. Of 150,000 to 170,000 clones listed, approximately 84% are singletons. This sequence joins TRBV19 and TRBJ2-2, with TRBD2 matching over 8 bases. Sequencing was performed on peripheral blood. This TCR was sampled from a woman in her sixties or seventies with COVID-19, enrolled during active disease. The CDR3 loop is CASSAAGGVGGELFF. The CDR3 DNA reads as TGTGCCAGTAGTGCGGCGGGAGGAGTGGGCGGGGAGCTGTTTTTT.